This TCR beta chain stems from a study of control samples from healthy donors and cancer patients (dated by TCRdb to 2018 to 2020). With respect to this clone: This clone's antigen is unknown. The input lacks base qualities; no much larger clone sits a single base away.

Libraries were built with the immunoSEQ multiplex PCR assay. TCRdb holds this immuneACCESS table with in-frame rearrangements only. Some clones are missing; in checked studies, unresolved V genes explain under half, and the rest has no known cause. The sample table records roughly 200,000 clones; just under 95% of these occur just once. The top ten constitute more than 1.2% of the sample. As encoded in the germline V gene, CDR1 is SGHRS while CDR2 is YFSETQ. V is clipped by 0 bases and J by 5 bases, and the sequence between their germline boundaries is 21 bases long. The CDR3 spans 18 residues, from the cysteine through the phenylalanine. Only the CDR3 part of the read is kept: 54 bases, read in frame from the first base.

The sequenced sample was blood. The origin of this receptor is a man younger than 35 in good health. The rearranged segments are TRBV5-1 and TRBJ2-1; the D gene could be either TRBD1 or TRBD2, each agreeing at 5 bases. The CDR3 amino acid sequence is: CASSLDIGWGRLNNEQFF. The sequenced DNA: TGCGCCAGCAGCTTGGATATTGGTTGGGGACGGTTGAACAATGAGCAGTTCTTC.